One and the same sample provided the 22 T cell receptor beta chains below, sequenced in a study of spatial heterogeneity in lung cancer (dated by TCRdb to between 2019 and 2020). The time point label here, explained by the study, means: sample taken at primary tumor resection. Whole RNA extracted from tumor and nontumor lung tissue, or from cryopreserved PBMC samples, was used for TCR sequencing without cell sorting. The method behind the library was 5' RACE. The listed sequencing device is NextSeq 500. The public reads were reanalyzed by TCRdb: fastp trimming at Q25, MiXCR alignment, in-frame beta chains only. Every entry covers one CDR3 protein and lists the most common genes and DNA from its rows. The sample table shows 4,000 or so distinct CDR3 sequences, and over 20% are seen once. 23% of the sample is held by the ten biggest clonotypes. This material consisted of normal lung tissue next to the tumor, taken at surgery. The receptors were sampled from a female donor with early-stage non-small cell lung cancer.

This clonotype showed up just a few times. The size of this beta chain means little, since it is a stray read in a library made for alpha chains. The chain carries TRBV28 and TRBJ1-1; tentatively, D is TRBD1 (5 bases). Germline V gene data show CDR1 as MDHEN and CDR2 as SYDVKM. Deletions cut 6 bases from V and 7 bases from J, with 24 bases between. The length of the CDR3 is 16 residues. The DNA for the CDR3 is TGTGCCAGCAGAGACTTCTCGGACATCGTGATAGGTGAAGCTTTCTTT. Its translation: CASRDFSDIVIGEAFF.

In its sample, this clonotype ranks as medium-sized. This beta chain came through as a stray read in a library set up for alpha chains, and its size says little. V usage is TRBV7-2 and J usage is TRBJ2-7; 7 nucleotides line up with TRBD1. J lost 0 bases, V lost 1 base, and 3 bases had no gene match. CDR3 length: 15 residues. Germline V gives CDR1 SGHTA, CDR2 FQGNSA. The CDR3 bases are TGTGCCAGCAGCTTAGTGGGACAGAGCTCCTACGAGCAGTACTTC. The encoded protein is CASSLVGQSSYEQYF.

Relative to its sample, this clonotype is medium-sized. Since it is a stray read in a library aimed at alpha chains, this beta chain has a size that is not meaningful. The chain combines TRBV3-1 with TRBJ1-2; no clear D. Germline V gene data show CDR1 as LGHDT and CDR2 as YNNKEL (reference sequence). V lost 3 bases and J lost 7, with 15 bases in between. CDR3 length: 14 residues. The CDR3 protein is CASSQFRTGSGYTF. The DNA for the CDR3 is TGTGCCAGCAGCCAGTTTCGGACTGGATCTGGCTACACCTTC.

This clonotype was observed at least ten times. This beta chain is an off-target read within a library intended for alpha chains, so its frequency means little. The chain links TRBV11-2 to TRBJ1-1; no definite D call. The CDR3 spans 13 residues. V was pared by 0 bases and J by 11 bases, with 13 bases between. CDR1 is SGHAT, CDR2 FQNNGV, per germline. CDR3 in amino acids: CASSLEQPARAFF. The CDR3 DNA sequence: TGTGCCAGCAGCTTAGAGCAGCCCGCCCGGGCTTTCTTT.

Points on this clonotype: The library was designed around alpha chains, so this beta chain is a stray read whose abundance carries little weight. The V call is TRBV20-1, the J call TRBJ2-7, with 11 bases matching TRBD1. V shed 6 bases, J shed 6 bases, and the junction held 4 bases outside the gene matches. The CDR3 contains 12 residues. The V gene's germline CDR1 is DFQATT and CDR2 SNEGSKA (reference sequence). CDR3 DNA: TGCAGTGCCCCGGGGACAGGGGGCGAGCAGTACTTC. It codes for CSAPGTGGEQYF.

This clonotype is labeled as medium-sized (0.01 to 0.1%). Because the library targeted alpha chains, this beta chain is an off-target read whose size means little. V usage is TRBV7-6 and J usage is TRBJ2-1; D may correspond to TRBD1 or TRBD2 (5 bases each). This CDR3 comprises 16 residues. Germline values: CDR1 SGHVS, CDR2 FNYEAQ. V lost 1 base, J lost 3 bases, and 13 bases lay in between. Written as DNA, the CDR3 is TGTGCCAGCAGCTTAGTCCCCGGGGCTTACTACAATGAGCAGTTCTTC. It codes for CASSLVPGAYYNEQFF.

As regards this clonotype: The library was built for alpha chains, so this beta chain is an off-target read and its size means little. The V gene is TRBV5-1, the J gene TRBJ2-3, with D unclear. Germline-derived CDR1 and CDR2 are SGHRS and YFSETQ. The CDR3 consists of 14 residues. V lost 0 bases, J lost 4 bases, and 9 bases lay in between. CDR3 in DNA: TGCGCCAGCAGCTTGGTTGGCTATCCAGATACGCAGTATTTT. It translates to CASSLVGYPDTQYF.

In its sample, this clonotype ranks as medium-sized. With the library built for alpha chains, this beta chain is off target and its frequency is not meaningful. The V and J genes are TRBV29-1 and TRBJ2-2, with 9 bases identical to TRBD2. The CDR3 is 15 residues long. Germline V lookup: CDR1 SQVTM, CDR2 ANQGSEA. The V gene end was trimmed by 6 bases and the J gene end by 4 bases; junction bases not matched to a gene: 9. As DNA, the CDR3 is TGCAGCGTAAGAACGCCTAGCGGGGCCACCGGGGAGCTGTTTTTT. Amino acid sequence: CSVRTPSGATGELFF.

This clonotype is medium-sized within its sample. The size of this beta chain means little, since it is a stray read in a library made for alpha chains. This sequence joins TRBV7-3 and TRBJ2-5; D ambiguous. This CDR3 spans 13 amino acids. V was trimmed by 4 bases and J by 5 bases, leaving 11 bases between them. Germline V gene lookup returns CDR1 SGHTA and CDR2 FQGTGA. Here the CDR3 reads CASSSHPRETQYF. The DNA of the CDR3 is TGTGCCAGCAGCTCCCACCCCAGGGAGACCCAGTACTTC. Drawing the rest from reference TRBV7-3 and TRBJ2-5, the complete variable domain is GAGVSQTPSNKVTEKGKYVELRCDPISGHTALYWYRQSLGQGPEFLIYFQGTGAADDSGLPNDRFFAVRPEGSVSTLKIQRTERGDSAVYLCASSSHPRETQYFGPGTRLLVL.

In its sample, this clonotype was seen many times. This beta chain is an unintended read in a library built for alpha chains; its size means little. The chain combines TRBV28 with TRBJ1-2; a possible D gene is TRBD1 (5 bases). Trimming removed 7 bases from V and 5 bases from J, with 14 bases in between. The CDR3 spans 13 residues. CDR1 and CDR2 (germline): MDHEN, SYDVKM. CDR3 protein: CASTAGTDYGYTF. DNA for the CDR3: TGTGCCAGCACTGCCGGGACGGATTATGGCTACACCTTC.

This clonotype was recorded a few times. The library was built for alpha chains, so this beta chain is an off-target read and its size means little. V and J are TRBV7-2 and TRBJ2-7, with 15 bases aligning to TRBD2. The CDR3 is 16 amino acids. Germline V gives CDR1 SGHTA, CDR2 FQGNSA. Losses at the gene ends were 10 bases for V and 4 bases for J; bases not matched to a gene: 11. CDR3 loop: CATGLAGGPTLYEQYF. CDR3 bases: TGTGCCACCGGACTAGCGGGGGGGCCCACGCTTTACGAGCAGTACTTC. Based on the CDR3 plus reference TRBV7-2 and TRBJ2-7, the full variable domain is GAGVSQSPSNKVTEKGKDVELRCDPISGHTALYWYRQSLGQGLEFLIYFQGNSAPDKSGLPSDRFSAERTGGSVSTLTIQRTQQEDSAVYLCATGLAGGPTLYEQYFGPGTRLTVT.

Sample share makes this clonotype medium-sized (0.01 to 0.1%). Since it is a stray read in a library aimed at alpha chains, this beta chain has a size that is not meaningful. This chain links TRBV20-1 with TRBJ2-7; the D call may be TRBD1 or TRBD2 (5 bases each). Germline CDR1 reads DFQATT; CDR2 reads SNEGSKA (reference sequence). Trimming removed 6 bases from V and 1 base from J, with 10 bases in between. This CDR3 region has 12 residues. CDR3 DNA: TGCAGTGCAACCGGGACGTCCTACGAGCAGTACTTC. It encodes CSATGTSYEQYF.

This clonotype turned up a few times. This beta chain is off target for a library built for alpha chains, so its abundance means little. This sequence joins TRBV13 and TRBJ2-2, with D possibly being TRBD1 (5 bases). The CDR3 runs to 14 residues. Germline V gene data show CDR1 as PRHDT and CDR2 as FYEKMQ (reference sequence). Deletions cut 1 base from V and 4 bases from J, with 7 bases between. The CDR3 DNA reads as TGTGCCAGCAGCTTAGCAGGGATCACCGGGGAGCTGTTTTTT. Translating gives CASSLAGITGELFF.

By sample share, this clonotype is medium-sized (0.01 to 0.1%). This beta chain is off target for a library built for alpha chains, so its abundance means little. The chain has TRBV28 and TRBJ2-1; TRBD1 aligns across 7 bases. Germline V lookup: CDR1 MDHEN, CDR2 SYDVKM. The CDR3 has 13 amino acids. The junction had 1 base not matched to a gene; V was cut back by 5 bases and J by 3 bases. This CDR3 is CASSGQDYNEQFF. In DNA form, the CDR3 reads TGTGCCAGCAGTGGACAGGACTACAATGAGCAGTTCTTC.

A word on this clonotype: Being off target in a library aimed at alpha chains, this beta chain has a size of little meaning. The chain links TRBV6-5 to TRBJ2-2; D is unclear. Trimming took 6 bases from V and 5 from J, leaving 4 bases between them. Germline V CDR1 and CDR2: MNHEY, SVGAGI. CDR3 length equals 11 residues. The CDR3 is CASRNTGELFF. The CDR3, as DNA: TGTGCCAGCAGGAATACCGGGGAGCTGTTTTTT.

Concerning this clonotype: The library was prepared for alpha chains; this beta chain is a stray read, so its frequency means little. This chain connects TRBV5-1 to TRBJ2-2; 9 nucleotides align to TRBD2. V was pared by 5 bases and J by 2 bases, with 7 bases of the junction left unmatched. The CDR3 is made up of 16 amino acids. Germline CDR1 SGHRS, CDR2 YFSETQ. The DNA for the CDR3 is TGCGCCAGCAGGGATATGACTAGCGGTAACACCGGGGAGCTGTTTTTT. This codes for CASRDMTSGNTGELFF.

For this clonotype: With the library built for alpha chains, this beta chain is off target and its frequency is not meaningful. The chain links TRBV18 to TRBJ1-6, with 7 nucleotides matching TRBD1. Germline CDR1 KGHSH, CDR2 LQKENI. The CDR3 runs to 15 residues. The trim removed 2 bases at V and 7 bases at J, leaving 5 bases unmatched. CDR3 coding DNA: TGTGCCAGCTCACCAAGCCAGGGGGTAAATTCACCCCTCCACTTT. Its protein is CASSPSQGVNSPLHF.

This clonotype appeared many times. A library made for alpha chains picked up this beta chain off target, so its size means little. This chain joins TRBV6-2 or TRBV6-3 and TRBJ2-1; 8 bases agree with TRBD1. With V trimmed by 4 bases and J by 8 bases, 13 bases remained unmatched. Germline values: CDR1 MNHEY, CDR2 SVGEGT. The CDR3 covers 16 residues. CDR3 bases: TGTGCCAGCAGTTCCCGGACAGGGAAACAACAGCATGAGCAGTTCTTC. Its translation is CASSSRTGKQQHEQFF.

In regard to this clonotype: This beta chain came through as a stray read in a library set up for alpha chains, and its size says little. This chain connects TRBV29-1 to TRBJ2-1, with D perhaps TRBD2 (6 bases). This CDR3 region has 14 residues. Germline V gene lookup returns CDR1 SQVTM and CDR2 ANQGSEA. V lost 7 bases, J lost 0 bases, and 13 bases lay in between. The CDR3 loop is CSATRLVSYNEQFF. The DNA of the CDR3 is TGCAGCGCCACCCGACTAGTCTCCTACAATGAGCAGTTCTTC.

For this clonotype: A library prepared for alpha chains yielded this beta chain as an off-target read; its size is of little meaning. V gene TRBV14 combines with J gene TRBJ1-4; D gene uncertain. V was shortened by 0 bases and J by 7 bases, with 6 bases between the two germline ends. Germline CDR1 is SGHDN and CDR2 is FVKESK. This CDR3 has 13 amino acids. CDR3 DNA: TGTGCCAGCAGCCAAGATCTCCGTGAAAAACTGTTTTTT. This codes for CASSQDLREKLFF.

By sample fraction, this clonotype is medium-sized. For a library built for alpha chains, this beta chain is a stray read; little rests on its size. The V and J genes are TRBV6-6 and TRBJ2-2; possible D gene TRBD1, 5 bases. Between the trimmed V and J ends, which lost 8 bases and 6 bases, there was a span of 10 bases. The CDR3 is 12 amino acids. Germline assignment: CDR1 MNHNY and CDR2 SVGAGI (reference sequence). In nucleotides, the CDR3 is TGTGCCAGCCTCCCAGGGCCCGGGGAGCTGTTTTTT. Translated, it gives CASLPGPGELFF.

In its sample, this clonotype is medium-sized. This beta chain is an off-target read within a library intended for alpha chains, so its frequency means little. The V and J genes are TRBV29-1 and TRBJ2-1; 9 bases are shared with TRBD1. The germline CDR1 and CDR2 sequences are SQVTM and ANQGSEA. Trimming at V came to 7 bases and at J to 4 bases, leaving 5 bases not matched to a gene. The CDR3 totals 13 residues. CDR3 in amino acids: CSASGTGYNEQFF. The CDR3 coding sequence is TGCAGCGCATCCGGGACAGGGTACAATGAGCAGTTCTTC.